This T cell receptor beta chain was captured in a study of T cell changes during pregnancy in multiple sclerosis. Germline assignment: CDR1 SGHDT and CDR2 YYEEEE. The V gene end was trimmed by 1 base and the J gene end by 6 bases; junction bases not matched to a gene: 7. The CDR3 is made up of 15 amino acids. Using immunoSEQ multiplex PCR, the repertoire was profiled, and TCRdb retains in-frame clones only, with some absent. Counted here are some 43,000 clones, roughly 90% occurring once; the ten biggest clones make up over 1.2%. This clonotype was sampled from a female donor in good health, enrolled as a control in a pregnancy study. Here the sequenced sample was peripheral blood, taken in the first trimester of pregnancy. V is TRBV5-6 and J is TRBJ2-3, with TRBD2 identical over 8 bases. The DNA for the CDR3 is TGTGCCAGCAGCTTGATACGGGGGGGTGGGGATACGCAGTATTTT. It translates to CASSLIRGGGDTQYF.